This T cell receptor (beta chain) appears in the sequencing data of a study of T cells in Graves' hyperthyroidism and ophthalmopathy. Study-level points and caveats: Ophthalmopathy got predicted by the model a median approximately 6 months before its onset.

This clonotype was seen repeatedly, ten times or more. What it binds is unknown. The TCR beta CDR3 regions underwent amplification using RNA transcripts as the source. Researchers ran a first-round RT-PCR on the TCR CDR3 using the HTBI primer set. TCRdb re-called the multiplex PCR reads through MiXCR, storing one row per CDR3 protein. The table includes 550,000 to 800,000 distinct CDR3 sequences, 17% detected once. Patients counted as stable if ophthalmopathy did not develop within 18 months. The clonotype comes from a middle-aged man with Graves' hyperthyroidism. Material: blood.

The CDR3 DNA reads as TGTGCCAGCAGCTCGGCTAGCGGGAGGTTGTACGAGCAGTACTTC. Translated: CASSSASGRLYEQYF. This sequence joins TRBV7-9 and TRBJ2-7, with 11 bases matching TRBD2. The CDR3 sequence is 15 residues long. CDR1 and CDR2 (germline): SEHNR, FQNEAQ (reference sequence). V shed 4 bases and J 4 bases; nucleotides not matched to a gene: 6.